Presented here are 30 T cell receptor beta chains from one specimen sequenced in a study of blood T cell repertoires in COVID-19. The table came from immunoSEQ multiplex PCR; TCRdb's copy has only in-frame clones and leaves some out. The table includes tens of thousands of clones, over 70% detected once. Sequencing was carried out using peripheral blood. These receptors were obtained from a man between 25 and 39 years old with COVID-19, enrolled during active disease.

The genes are TRBV6-4 and TRBJ2-2, with TRBD1 identical over 8 bases. The CDR3 totals 14 residues. The J segment lost 6 bases and the V segment lost 0 bases, leaving 0 bases of the junction unmatched. The germline V gene has CDR1 MRHNA and CDR2 SNTAGT. In DNA form, the CDR3 reads TGTGCCAGCAGTGACTCACAGGGGGCCGGGGAGCTGTTTTTT. This codes for CASSDSQGAGELFF.

Written as DNA, the CDR3 is TGTGCCAGCTCCTACGCCACAGATACGCAGTATTTT. It yields the protein CASSYATDTQYF. The rearrangement joins TRBV7-2 to TRBJ2-3; D uncertain. Germline assignment: CDR1 SGHTA and CDR2 FQGNSA. The CDR3 spans 12 residues. V was cut by 8 bases and J by 2 bases, with 8 bases left in between.

The rearrangement joins TRBV24-1 to TRBJ1-5, with a possible D match to TRBD1 (6 bases). The germline V and J ends were trimmed by 4 bases and 6 bases, with 18 bases remaining between them. This CDR3 has 16 amino acids. Per germline, CDR1 KGHDR and CDR2 SFDVKD. For the CDR3, the DNA is TGTGCCACCAGTGAATCCCAGGGGCACAGCCCTCAGCCCCAGCATTTT. Amino acid sequence: CATSESQGHSPQPQHF.

The CDR3 DNA reads as TGTGCCAGCAGGCCTAGTGAGGGAGGCACTGAAGCTTTCTTT. Amino acid sequence: CASRPSEGGTEAFF. The chain has TRBV7-2 and TRBJ1-1; D gene unclear. Per the germline V gene, CDR1 is SGHTA and CDR2 is FQGNSA. The CDR3 extends over 14 amino acids. Trimming left V 6 bases short and J 4 bases short, with 15 bases between.

The chain carries TRBV7-2 and TRBJ2-3; D is possibly TRBD2 (6 bases). The length of the CDR3 is 16 residues. Trimming took 5 bases from V and 5 from J, leaving 20 bases between them. Germline V lookup: CDR1 SGHTA, CDR2 FQGNSA. DNA for the CDR3: TGTGCCAGCAGCCTGCCGGCGGGGAAGGTGGTAGATACGCAGTATTTT. This sequence encodes CASSLPAGKVVDTQYF.

The chain employs TRBV6-6 and TRBJ2-7, with D possibly matching TRBD1 (5 bases). The CDR3 has 14 residues. Germline V CDR1 and CDR2: MNHNY, SVGAGI (reference sequence). V lost 10 bases and J lost 3, with 19 bases in between. Here the CDR3 reads CAIRRAQGYYEQYF. CDR3 DNA sequence: TGTGCCATCCGAAGGGCTCAGGGATACTACGAGCAGTACTTC.

The rearrangement uses TRBV20-1 and TRBJ2-7; TRBD2 is a possible D gene (6 bases). The length of the CDR3 is 14 residues. Germline V gene sequence: CDR1 DFQATT, CDR2 SNEGSKA (reference sequence). Trimming stripped 3 bases from V and 0 bases from J, with 12 bases between. CDR3: CSASSGSTSYEQYF. Here the CDR3 DNA reads TGCAGTGCTAGTAGCGGATCCACCTCCTACGAGCAGTACTTC.

This clone occurred once. V is TRBV2 and J is TRBJ1-5, with unresolved D. V was clipped by 7 bases and J by 1 base, with 8 bases between them. Per germline, CDR1 SNHLY and CDR2 FYNNEI. This CDR3 is built from 13 residues. CDR3 protein: CASTPGSNQPQHF. The CDR3 DNA sequence: TGTGCCAGCACCCCAGGAAGCAATCAGCCCCAGCATTTT.

V is TRBV7-3 and J is TRBJ2-7; a possible D gene is TRBD1 (6 bases). Germline-derived CDR1 and CDR2 are SGHTA and FQGTGA. This CDR3 has 15 amino acids. V gave up 5 bases and J gave up 0 bases, with 14 bases separating them. This CDR3 is CASSPGAGDSYEQYF. Here the CDR3 DNA reads TGTGCCAGCAGCCCCGGGGCAGGGGACTCCTACGAGCAGTACTTC.

The genes are TRBV4-1 and TRBJ2-1; D may be TRBD1 (6 bases). V was trimmed by 6 bases and J by 0 bases, leaving 9 bases between them. The germline gives CDR1 MGHRA, CDR2 YSYEKL. CDR3 length: 14 residues. This CDR3 is CASRQGSSYNEQFF. In DNA form, the CDR3 reads TGCGCCAGCAGACAGGGATCCTCCTACAATGAGCAGTTCTTC.

A single count supports this clone. The chain couples TRBV10-3 to TRBJ2-7; 8 bases fit TRBD1. CDR1 and CDR2 from the germline V gene are ENHRY and SYGVKD. Unmatched junction bases numbered 3, after V lost 6 bases and J lost 2 bases. The CDR3 runs 13 residues. The CDR3 sequence: CAIRQGEAYEQYF. CDR3 nucleotide sequence: TGTGCCATCAGACAGGGGGAGGCCTACGAGCAGTACTTC.

The chain employs TRBV28 and TRBJ1-4; maybe TRBD1 (6 bases). The CDR3 spans 17 residues. The V and J ends lost 2 bases and 7 bases respectively, with 20 bases between them. Germline V lookup: CDR1 MDHEN, CDR2 SYDVKM. Here the CDR3 reads CASSLITWGPGGEKLFF. CDR3 coding DNA: TGTGCCAGCAGTTTAATTACTTGGGGGCCGGGAGGTGAAAAACTGTTTTTT.

The chain combines TRBV24-1 with TRBJ2-1; 14 positions match TRBD2. CDR3 length: 19 residues. Trimming removed 3 bases from V and 7 bases from J; junction bases left unmatched: 13. CDR1 is KGHDR, CDR2 SFDVKD, per germline. The CDR3 spells CATSDRLAGGPAGLNEQFF. Here the CDR3 DNA reads TGTGCCACCAGTGATAGACTAGCGGGAGGGCCGGCGGGTTTAAATGAGCAGTTCTTC.

The chain joins TRBV19 to TRBJ2-3, with 7 bases aligning to TRBD2. V lost 3 bases and J lost 1; bases outside the gene matches: 7. Germline CDR1 is LNHDA and CDR2 is SQIVND (reference sequence). The CDR3 length is 16 residues. This chain's CDR3 is CASSISSGSGTDTQYF. In DNA form, the CDR3 reads TGTGCCAGTAGTATTTCTAGCGGTTCCGGCACAGATACGCAGTATTTT.

This clone was observed a few times. The chain couples TRBV5-1 to TRBJ2-3; TRBD2 matches 7 bases. The J segment lost 4 bases and the V segment lost 4 bases, leaving 12 bases of the junction unmatched. The CDR3 runs 16 residues. Germline V gene data show CDR1 as SGHRS and CDR2 as YFSETQ. The CDR3 DNA is TGCGCCAGCAGCGAAATGAGGAGTGGGGGGGCAGATACGCAGTATTTT. This sequence encodes CASSEMRSGGADTQYF.

The V call is TRBV15, the J call TRBJ2-7; 7 bases are a match to TRBD1. Per the germline V gene, CDR1 is LNHNV and CDR2 is YYDKDF (reference sequence). The CDR3 sequence is 16 residues long. J lost 3 bases, V lost 0 bases, and 8 bases had no gene match. This chain's CDR3 is CATSRDPPGQLYEQYF. CDR3 in DNA: TGTGCCACCAGCAGAGACCCACCGGGACAGCTCTACGAGCAGTACTTC.

The rearrangement joins TRBV4-1 to TRBJ2-5, with TRBD2 matching 8 bases. Germline V gene sequence: CDR1 MGHRA, CDR2 YSYEKL. V lost 5 bases to trimming and J lost 4 bases; unmatched junction nucleotides: 3. The CDR3 length is 13 residues. Here the CDR3 reads CASSLAGRETQYF. In nucleotides, the CDR3 is TGCGCCAGCAGCTTAGCGGGAAGAGAGACCCAGTACTTC.

The chain uses TRBV28 and TRBJ1-1, with 10 positions matching TRBD1. Germline V lookup: CDR1 MDHEN, CDR2 SYDVKM. V lost 6 bases, J lost 3 bases, and 7 bases stayed unmatched. There are 15 residues in the CDR3. The CDR3 DNA follows: TGTGCCAGCAGCTCTATTGGACAGGGGGACACTGAAGCTTTCTTT. Residues: CASSSIGQGDTEAFF.

The V call is TRBV4-1, the J call TRBJ2-7; 15 nucleotides align to TRBD2. Germline V gene data show CDR1 as MGHRA and CDR2 as YSYEKL. V was clipped by 5 bases and J by 3 bases; unmatched bases: 11. The CDR3 runs 18 residues. The CDR3, as DNA: TGCGCCAGCAGCGAGGGTCGGACTAGCGGGAGGGCCGTCTACGAGCAGTACTTC. Amino acid sequence: CASSEGRTSGRAVYEQYF.

The V and J genes are TRBV7-9 and TRBJ2-1; the D is unclear. This CDR3 comprises 13 residues. Trimming removed 1 base at V and 8 bases at J, with 9 bases between. Germline V gives CDR1 SEHNR, CDR2 FQNEAQ (reference sequence). Here the CDR3 reads CASSLGALDEQFF. The CDR3 DNA sequence: TGTGCCAGCAGCTTAGGGGCTTTGGATGAGCAGTTCTTC.

The genes are TRBV19 and TRBJ2-2; 8 bases are a match to TRBD2. The CDR3 runs to 14 residues. Trimming cost V 8 bases and J 3 bases; bases outside gene matches: 5. CDR1 and CDR2 (germline): LNHDA, SQIVND (reference sequence). The CDR3 loop is CASCGTRYTGELFF. The DNA for the CDR3 is TGTGCCAGTTGCGGGACTAGATACACCGGGGAGCTGTTTTTT.

This rearrangement joins TRBV27 to TRBJ2-3, with 15 bases aligning to TRBD2. This CDR3 is built from 21 residues. V shed 6 bases and J 0 bases; nucleotides not matched to a gene: 16. CDR1 MNHEY and CDR2 SMNVEV come from the germline V gene (reference sequence). The CDR3 DNA follows: TGTGCCAGCAGGGGACCCCGGACTAGCGGGAGGGCTCCACTTAGCACAGATACGCAGTATTTT. Protein: CASRGPRTSGRAPLSTDTQYF.

The chain uses TRBV6-5 and TRBJ2-1; D perhaps matches TRBD2 (5 bases). V was clipped by 4 bases and J by 5 bases, with 12 bases between them. The CDR3 consists of 14 residues. Germline CDR1 and CDR2: MNHEY and SVGAGI. CDR3 nucleotide sequence: TGTGCCAGCAGTTCTCCTACTAGGGACAATGAGCAGTTCTTC. It is translated as CASSSPTRDNEQFF.

V usage is TRBV7-6 and J usage is TRBJ1-1, with TRBD1 matching 7 bases. Germline V CDR1 and CDR2: SGHVS, FNYEAQ. This CDR3 comprises 15 residues. Unmatched junction bases numbered 7, after V lost 5 bases and J lost 1 base. The DNA for the CDR3 is TGTGCCAGCAGCGGGTGGTCAGGGGGGAACACTGAAGCTTTCTTT. Amino acids: CASSGWSGGNTEAFF.

The chain joins TRBV4-3 to TRBJ2-5; perhaps TRBD1 as D (5 bases). The CDR3 sequence is 14 residues long. Between the trimmed V and J ends, which lost 1 base and 5 bases, there was a span of 11 bases. Looked up from germline, CDR1 is LGHNA and CDR2 is YSLEER. CDR3 nucleotides: TGCGCCAGCAGCCAAGGCCAGGGCTACGAGACCCAGTACTTC. It translates to CASSQGQGYETQYF.

The CDR3 sequence is CAWAPGMSYTF. The CDR3 nucleotides are TGTGCCTGGGCCCCAGGGATGAGCTACACCTTC. The chain links TRBV30 to TRBJ1-2; D might be TRBD1 (5 bases). V was clipped by 5 bases and J by 9 bases, with 13 bases between them. Germline CDR1 reads GTSNPN; CDR2 reads SVGIG (reference sequence). The CDR3 contains 11 residues.

Notes on this clone: One end of the junction fails to match germline, which may point to a read error. The gene calls are TRBV28 and TRBJ2-3; D is perhaps TRBD2 (5 bases). This CDR3 has 15 amino acids. CDR1 MDHEN and CDR2 SYDVKM come from the germline V gene. CDR3 protein: CANSQRKGGRDTQYF. The CDR3 region has the DNA TGTGCCAACAGTCAACGGAAAGGTGGGAGAGATACGCAGTATTTT.

The chain combines TRBV7-2 with TRBJ2-7; 9 bases are shared with TRBD1. The V gene end was trimmed by 5 bases and the J gene end by 2 bases; junction bases not matched to a gene: 13. Germline-derived CDR1 and CDR2 are SGHTA and FQGNSA. The CDR3 is 17 residues long. The CDR3 nucleotides read TGTGCCAGCAGCGTAACGTCTCCGGGACAGGGACCCTACGAGCAGTACTTC. Translation: CASSVTSPGQGPYEQYF.

This clone appeared a few times. The chain recombines TRBV19 with TRBJ2-7; possible D gene TRBD1, 6 bases. The germline CDR1 and CDR2 sequences are LNHDA and SQIVND (reference sequence). Trimming pared 5 bases from V and 0 bases from J, leaving 23 bases between. This CDR3 has 18 amino acids. The CDR3 here is CASSPTARDRFDSYEQYF. The CDR3 DNA reads TGTGCCAGTAGTCCGACCGCCCGAGACAGGTTCGACTCCTACGAGCAGTACTTC.

J is TRBJ2-6 and V is TRBV19; tentatively, D is TRBD2 (6 bases). V lost 3 bases and J 3 bases, leaving 12 bases between the germline ends. CDR1 is LNHDA and CDR2 is SQIVND in the germline V gene (reference sequence). The CDR3 is 16 amino acids. The CDR3 nucleotides are TGTGCCAGTAGTATGGGGGGTCAAGGTGGGGCCAACGTCCTGACTTTC. Amino acid sequence: CASSMGGQGGANVLTF.